This paragraph covers one T cell receptor beta chain sequence. No antigen is known for it. At one of its ends the junction is not consistent with the germline gene, which may arise from a read error. CDR1 is ENHRY and CDR2 is SYGVKD in the germline V gene. The CDR3 consists of 19 residues. Some clones are missing from TCRdb's copy, which holds only in-frame ones; the method was immunoSEQ multiplex PCR. The sample shows tens of thousands of clones, about 85% of them seen only once. This specimen belongs to a study of radiotherapy plus CTLA-4 blockade in lung cancer. At the level of the study: For 15% to 20% of patients, objective responses occurred, and about 30% had disease control. The study's findings and limits: Tumor-derived TCR clones expanded in blood after radiotherapy plus ipilimumab. Increased serum interferon-beta after radiation also reportedly predicted response strongly.

V gene TRBV10-3 combines with J gene TRBJ2-6; 7 nucleotides line up with TRBD1. This receptor was obtained from a human donor with non-small cell lung cancer who had a complete response to radiotherapy plus ipilimumab. The material was peripheral blood, obtained from a patient treated with radiotherapy plus ipilimumab. CDR3: CAVSETTGQFFSGANVLTF. The CDR3 DNA reads TGTGCCGTCAGTGAGACAACGGGACAGTTTTTCTCTGGGGCCAACGTCCTGACTTTC.